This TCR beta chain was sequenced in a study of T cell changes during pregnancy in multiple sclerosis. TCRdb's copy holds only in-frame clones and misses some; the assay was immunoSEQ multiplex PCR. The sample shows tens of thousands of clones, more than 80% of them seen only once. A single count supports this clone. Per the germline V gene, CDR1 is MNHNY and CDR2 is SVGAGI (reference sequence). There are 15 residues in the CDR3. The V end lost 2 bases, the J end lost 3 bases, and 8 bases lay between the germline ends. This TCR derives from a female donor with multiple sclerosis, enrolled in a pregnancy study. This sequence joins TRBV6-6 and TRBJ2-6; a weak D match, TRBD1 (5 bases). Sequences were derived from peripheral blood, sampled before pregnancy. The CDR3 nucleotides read TGTGCCAGCAGTTACGGGGCGCTTGGGGCCAACGTCCTGACTTTC. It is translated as CASSYGALGANVLTF.